Listed here are 26 T cell receptor beta chains from one sample, sequenced in a study of identical twins. MiXCR, run by TCRdb on the 5' RACE reads, gives a single entry per CDR3 protein. The data hold about 530,000 distinct CDR3 sequences, with approximately 14% observed a single time. The sample was also reused in another study, on yellow fever vaccine responses in identical twins.

The sequenced sample was CD4+ T cells sorted from blood. The origin of the receptors is a woman under 30 in good health.

This clonotype occurred a few times. The V call is TRBV5-1, the J call TRBJ2-7; 10 positions match TRBD1. With 4 bases clipped from V and 7 bases from J, the junction kept 8 bases outside the gene matches. This CDR3 contains 14 residues. Germline CDR1 SGHRS, CDR2 YFSETQ. The DNA of the CDR3 is TGCGCCAGCAGCCTCGGGACAGGGGCCAGAGAGCAGTACTTC. Residues: CASSLGTGAREQYF. Looking up the rest from reference TRBV5-1 and TRBJ2-7 gives the full variable domain: KAGVTQTPRYLIKTRGQQVTLSCSPISGHRSVSWYQQTPGQGLQFLFEYFSETQRNKGNFPGRFSGRQFSNSRSEMNVSTLELGDSALYLCASSLGTGAREQYFGPGTRLTVT.

This clonotype was counted ten times or more. J is TRBJ1-2 and V is TRBV11-2; TRBD1 agrees at 7 bases. J lost 1 base, V lost 5 bases, and 1 base had no gene match. CDR1 and CDR2 from the germline V gene are SGHAT and FQNNGV. This CDR3 spans 13 amino acids. This CDR3 is CASSRDSNYGYTF. CDR3 DNA sequence: TGTGCCAGCAGCCGGGACAGTAACTATGGCTACACCTTC.

This clonotype was counted a few times. The V gene is TRBV16, the J gene TRBJ2-7; the match to TRBD2 covers 9 bases. Trimming took 0 bases from V and 7 from J; bases not matched to a gene: 7. Per the germline V gene, CDR1 is KGHSY and CDR2 is FQNENV. This CDR3 contains 15 residues. The CDR3 DNA follows: TGTGCCAGCAGCCAATCGAGGCTAGCGGGAAGGGAGCAGTACTTC. Its translation is CASSQSRLAGREQYF.

J is TRBJ1-1 and V is TRBV6-1; maybe TRBD1 (5 bases). The V gene's germline CDR1 is MNHNS and CDR2 SASEGT. V dropped 7 bases and J dropped 0 bases, with 12 bases sitting between them. The length of the CDR3 is 14 residues. The CDR3 sequence: CASKRDGMNTEAFF. For the CDR3, the DNA is TGTGCCAGCAAACGGGACGGGATGAACACTGAAGCTTTCTTT.

This clonotype turned up a few times. CDR3 loop: CASPRDSGKNTDTQYF. In nucleotides, the CDR3 is TGTGCCAGCCCGAGAGATAGCGGGAAGAACACAGATACGCAGTATTTT. The chain recombines TRBV21-1 with TRBJ2-3; the DNA was not compared with TRBD2, the D call given in the table. TRBV21-1 is assigned pseudogene status. The CDR3 consists of 16 residues.

This clonotype was counted a few times. V usage is TRBV10-2 and J usage is TRBJ1-6, with TRBD1 as a possible D gene (6 bases). V lost 6 bases and J lost 9, with 24 bases in between. CDR1 is WSHSY and CDR2 is SAAADI in the germline V gene. The CDR3 consists of 17 residues. CDR3: CASRERQASGLGSPLHF. In DNA form, the CDR3 reads TGCGCCAGCAGAGAAAGACAGGCAAGCGGGCTTGGTTCACCCCTCCACTTT.

This chain joins TRBV15 and TRBJ2-3; TRBD1 is a possible D gene (5 bases). Trimming took 0 bases from V and 2 from J, leaving 24 bases between them. CDR3 length: 20 residues. Germline V lookup: CDR1 LNHNV, CDR2 YYDKDF (reference sequence). The CDR3 reads CATSRDFTVGAQGATDTQYF. In DNA form, the CDR3 reads TGTGCCACCAGCAGAGATTTTACCGTCGGCGCCCAGGGCGCCACAGATACGCAGTATTTT.

This clonotype was counted many times. This chain links TRBV12-3 or TRBV12-4 with TRBJ2-2; perhaps D is TRBD1 or TRBD2 (7 bases each). The ends were cut back, 3 bases at V and 6 bases at J, with 20 bases in the middle. CDR3 size: 17 residues. The CDR3 here is CASSFLRGFGGPGELFF. CDR3 coding DNA: TGTGCCAGCAGTTTCCTCAGGGGGTTCGGGGGGCCCGGGGAGCTGTTTTTT.

The table lists this clonotype with a few counts. This sequence joins TRBV11-1 and TRBJ2-1; 11 bases are shared with TRBD1. There are 19 residues in the CDR3. Germline CDR1 SGHAT, CDR2 FQDESV (reference sequence). Unmatched junction bases numbered 12, after V lost 5 bases and J lost 0 bases. CDR3 nucleotides: TGTGCCAGCAGCCCCGGAACCGGGACAGGGGGAAGCTCCTACAATGAGCAGTTCTTC. This gives the protein CASSPGTGTGGSSYNEQFF.

The CDR3 DNA is TGTGCCAGCAGTGACAACCGGGACACCACCGGGGAGCTGTTTTTT. This encodes CASSDNRDTTGELFF. The chain carries TRBV2 and TRBJ2-2; tentatively, D is TRBD1 (6 bases). CDR3 length equals 15 residues. The V gene lost 3 bases and the J gene lost 4 bases, with 12 bases spanning the gap. CDR1 is SNHLY and CDR2 is FYNNEI in the germline V gene. Variable domain in full (rest from reference TRBV2 and TRBJ2-2): EPEVTQTPSHQVTQMGQEVILRCVPISNHLYFYWYRQILGQKVEFLVSFYNNEISEKSEIFDDQFSVERPDGSNFTLKIRSTKLEDSAMYFCASSDNRDTTGELFFGEGSRLTVL.

The chain has TRBV28 and TRBJ2-1; 10 bases line up with TRBD2. The junction had 8 bases not matched to a gene; V was cut back by 6 bases and J by 6 bases. The germline V gene encodes CDR1 MDHEN and CDR2 SYDVKM. This CDR3 comprises 15 residues. The CDR3 loop reads CASRDQLAGPNEQFF. The DNA of the CDR3 is TGTGCCAGCAGGGATCAACTAGCGGGACCCAATGAGCAGTTCTTC. The whole variable domain, remainder taken from reference TRBV28 and TRBJ2-1, is DVKVTQSSRYLVKRTGEKVFLECVQDMDHENMFWYRQDPGLGLRLIYFSYDVKMKEKGDIPEGYSVSREKKERFSLILESASTNQTSMYLCASRDQLAGPNEQFFGPGTRLTVL.

This clonotype appeared a few times. As DNA, the CDR3 is TGTGCCAGCAGACCTGTCGGCGGGACCGGTAGCCCAACGCAGTATTTT. Translated, it gives CASRPVGGTGSPTQYF. The chain couples TRBV12-3 or TRBV12-4 to TRBJ2-3, with a weak D call TRBD2 (6 bases). The CDR3 has 16 residues. Trimming pared 6 bases from V and 9 bases from J, leaving 25 bases between.

This clonotype was detected only a few times. The genes are TRBV20-1 and TRBJ2-5; D gene unclear. V was cut by 3 bases and J by 5 bases, with 13 bases left in between. The CDR3 extends over 13 amino acids. CDR1 and CDR2 (germline): DFQATT, SNEGSKA (reference sequence). CDR3 nucleotides: TGCAGTGCTAGTCTATCCGTTTTGGAGACCCAGTACTTC. It specifies CSASLSVLETQYF.

The rearrangement uses TRBV4-1 and TRBJ2-1; TRBD2 matches at 8 bases. CDR1 and CDR2 from the germline V gene are MGHRA and YSYEKL. The CDR3 runs 14 residues. V dropped 1 base and J dropped 9; count of bases not matched to a gene: 5. The CDR3 nucleotides are TGCGCCAGCAGCCAAGGGAGGACTAGCATTGAGCAGTTCTTC. Its translation is CASSQGRTSIEQFF.

This clonotype was picked up one time. The chain carries TRBV2 and TRBJ2-1; 11 bases are shared with TRBD2. With V trimmed by 4 bases and J by 3 bases, 5 bases remained unmatched. This CDR3 is built from 16 residues. CDR1 and CDR2 from the germline V gene are SNHLY and FYNNEI. CDR3 sequence reads: CASSAIAGGHYNEQFF. CDR3 nucleotides: TGTGCCAGCAGTGCGATAGCGGGGGGGCACTACAATGAGCAGTTCTTC.

This chain joins TRBV7-9 and TRBJ1-1; D possibly corresponds to TRBD1 (5 bases). Trimming cost V 4 bases and J 6 bases, with 15 bases left between them. CDR3 length equals 14 residues. The germline gives CDR1 SEHNR, CDR2 FQNEAQ (reference sequence). For the CDR3, the DNA is TGTGCCAGCAGCTGGACAACCATCTCCGCTGAAGCTTTCTTT. This gives the protein CASSWTTISAEAFF.

There are a few counts of this clonotype. V usage is TRBV15 and J usage is TRBJ2-1, with a possible D match to TRBD2 (5 bases). Germline CDR1 is LNHNV and CDR2 is YYDKDF (reference sequence). Trimming shortened V by 5 bases and J by 6 bases, and 11 bases separated the two germline ends. The CDR3 consists of 13 residues. In DNA form, the CDR3 reads TGTGCCACCAGCCGGACTCAGACCAATGAGCAGTTCTTC. Amino acid sequence: CATSRTQTNEQFF.

This clonotype was detected a few times. The rearrangement joins TRBV20-1 to TRBJ2-7; the match to TRBD2 covers 8 bases. CDR1 DFQATT and CDR2 SNEGSKA come from the germline V gene (reference sequence). CDR3 length equals 15 residues. V trimming: 3 bases; J trimming: 1 base; junction bases outside the gene matches: 8. The CDR3 nucleotides read TGCAGTGCTAGGAATGTGGCTAGCGGGTCCTACGAGCAGTACGTC. Its translation is CSARNVASGSYEQYV.

This clonotype has a handful of counts. This chain joins TRBV20-1 and TRBJ2-3; 7 positions match TRBD2. Germline lookup yields CDR1 DFQATT and CDR2 SNEGSKA (reference sequence). V lost 0 bases to trimming and J lost 6 bases; unmatched junction nucleotides: 6. The CDR3 has 14 amino acids. CDR3: CSAREAGRADTQYF. DNA for the CDR3: TGCAGTGCTAGAGAAGCGGGAAGGGCGGATACGCAGTATTTT.

This clonotype has only a few counts. The V call is TRBV5-1, the J call TRBJ1-1; 7 positions match TRBD1. The V and J ends lost 4 bases and 7 bases, in that order; junction bases with no gene match: 10. CDR3 length: 14 residues. The germline CDR1 and CDR2 sequences are SGHRS and YFSETQ. DNA of the CDR3: TGCGCCAGCAGCCCTCGACAGGGTTTAGGTGAAGCTTTCTTT. Protein sequence: CASSPRQGLGEAFF.

This clonotype has at least ten counts. The chain combines TRBV5-1 with TRBJ1-6, with 9 bases that match TRBD1. CDR1 is SGHRS and CDR2 is YFSETQ in the germline V gene. The CDR3 loop spans 14 amino acids. J gave up 10 bases and V 0 bases, and 2 bases lay outside the gene matches. The CDR3 nucleotides are TGCGCCAGCAGCTTGGGGGACAGGGTGTCACCCCTCCACTTT. Translated: CASSLGDRVSPLHF.

This clonotype was seen repeatedly, ten times or more. V and J are TRBV2 and TRBJ2-4; D is uncertain. Per germline, CDR1 SNHLY and CDR2 FYNNEI. The CDR3 length is 10 residues. Trimming took 11 bases from V and 5 from J, leaving 7 bases between them. The CDR3 sequence: CAGGENIQYF. CDR3 nucleotides: TGTGCCGGCGGAGAAAACATTCAGTACTTC.

In its sample, this clonotype was seen a few times. The chain joins TRBV29-1 to TRBJ2-3; D is ambiguous. Trimming pared 5 bases from V and 5 bases from J, leaving 11 bases between. This CDR3 is 12 amino acids long. Germline V gives CDR1 SQVTM, CDR2 ANQGSEA. The DNA of the CDR3 is TGCAGCGTTATAGACTTTTTAGATACGCAGTATTTT. Translating gives CSVIDFLDTQYF.

The chain combines TRBV4-1 with TRBJ2-5, with 8 bases lining up with TRBD2. The CDR3 totals 15 residues. J was trimmed by 1 base and V by 4 bases; bases with no gene match: 5. From germline, CDR1 is MGHRA and CDR2 YSYEKL. This chain's CDR3 is CASSLRGTSQETQYF. In nucleotides, the CDR3 is TGCGCCAGCAGCCTCAGAGGGACTAGCCAAGAGACCCAGTACTTC.

This clonotype was found a few times. V usage is TRBV15 and J usage is TRBJ2-1; TRBD2 might be the D (6 bases). The CDR3 has 15 amino acids. V was shortened by 5 bases and J by 2 bases, with 13 bases between the two germline ends. Germline V gene data show CDR1 as LNHNV and CDR2 as YYDKDF (reference sequence). CDR3 protein: CATSEPEGPYNEQFF. Written as DNA, the CDR3 is TGTGCCACCAGCGAACCGGAGGGCCCCTACAATGAGCAGTTCTTC. Drawing the rest from reference TRBV15 and TRBJ2-1, the complete variable domain is DAMVIQNPRYQVTQFGKPVTLSCSQTLNHNVMYWYQQKSSQAPKLLFHYYDKDFNNEADTPDNFQSRRPNTSFCFLDIRSPGLGDTAMYLCATSEPEGPYNEQFFGPGTRLTVL.

In its sample, this clonotype was seen many times. V is TRBV5-5 and J is TRBJ2-1, with D unresolved. The V end was cut by 4 bases, the J end by 3 bases, with 5 bases between. CDR1 SGHKS and CDR2 YYEKEE come from the germline V gene (reference sequence). This CDR3 is 12 amino acids long. CDR3 protein: CASSPNYNEQFF. In DNA, the CDR3 is TGTGCCAGCAGCCCGAACTACAATGAGCAGTTCTTC.